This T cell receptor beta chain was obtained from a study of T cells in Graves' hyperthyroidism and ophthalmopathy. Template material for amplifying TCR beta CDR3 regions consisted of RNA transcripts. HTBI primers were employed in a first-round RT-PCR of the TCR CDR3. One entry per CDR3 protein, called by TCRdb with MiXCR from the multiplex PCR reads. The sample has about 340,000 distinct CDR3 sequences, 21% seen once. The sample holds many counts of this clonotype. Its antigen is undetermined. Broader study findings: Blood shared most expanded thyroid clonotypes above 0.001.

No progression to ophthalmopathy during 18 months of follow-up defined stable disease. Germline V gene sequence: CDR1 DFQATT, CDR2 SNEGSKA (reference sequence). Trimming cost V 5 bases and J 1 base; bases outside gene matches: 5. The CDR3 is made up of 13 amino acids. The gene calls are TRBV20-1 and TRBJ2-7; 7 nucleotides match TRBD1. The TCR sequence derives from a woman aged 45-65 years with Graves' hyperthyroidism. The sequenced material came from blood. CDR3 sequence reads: CSAEGQRSYEQYF. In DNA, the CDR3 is TGCAGTGCTGAGGGACAGCGATCCTACGAGCAGTACTTC.